The rows below give T cell receptor beta chains drawn from one sample of a study of molecular identifiers for immune sequencing clone quantification. Via MiXCR, TCRdb re-called the PCR reads, giving one row per CDR3 protein. Here the sample spans 250,000 to 400,000 distinct CDR3 sequences, over 20% being singletons. The sequencing input was naive CD8+ T cells from blood, with Jurkat cell RNA spiked in. These TCRs come from a human donor in good health. Some libraries in this study had Jurkat cell RNA spiked in. Both conserved end residues are part of each CDR3. D genes are given only for firm matches. The size field is filled for only some rows; it gives once, few, many or a size class.

CDR3,DNA,D,V,J,size
CASSLKVGGWEQYF,TGTGCCAGCAGCTTAAAGGTCGGGGGATGGGAGCAGTACTTC,NA,TRBV7-6,TRBJ2-7,many
CASSLWGLTEAFF,TGTGCCAGCAGCTTATGGGGGCTCACTGAAGCTTTCTTT,NA,TRBV13,TRBJ1-1,many
CAAEAAMNTEAFF,TGTGCCGCCGAGGCAGCCATGAACACTGAAGCTTTCTTT,NA,TRBV19,TRBJ1-1,few
CASSFRLDNAYEQYF,TGTGCCAGCAGTTTCCGGCTGGACAACGCCTACGAGCAGTACTTC,NA,TRBV13,TRBJ2-7,NA
CASSLRTRGGRETQYF,TGTGCCAGCAGCCTGAGGACTAGGGGCGGTAGAGAGACCCAGTACTTC,TRBD2,TRBV5-6,TRBJ2-5,NA
CSARAVSYEQYF,TGCAGTGCGAGGGCAGTGTCCTACGAGCAGTACTTC,NA,TRBV20-1,TRBJ2-7,many
CASSPMHNEQLF,TGTGCCAGCAGCCCTATGCACAATGAGCAGCTCTTC,NA,TRBV11-2,TRBJ2-1,NA
CSVVGPVSTEAFF,TGCAGCGTTGTCGGGCCAGTGAGCACTGAAGCTTTCTTT,NA,TRBV29-1,TRBJ1-1,many
CASRRGAGANVLTF,TGTGCCAGCAGGCGAGGCGCTGGGGCCAACGTCCTGACTTTC,NA,TRBV6-1,TRBJ2-6,many
CASSRGKGEGQPQHF,TGTGCCTCCAGCAGAGGTAAAGGAGAGGGACAGCCCCAGCATTTT,NA,TRBV15,TRBJ1-5,NA
CASSFGTAYEQYF,TGTGCCAGCAGCTTCGGGACAGCCTACGAGCAGTACTTC,TRBD1,TRBV11-2,TRBJ2-7,many
CASSRKDRQNTEAFF,TGTGCCAGCAGCCGAAAGGACAGGCAGAACACTGAAGCTTTCTTT,TRBD1,TRBV14,TRBJ1-1,few
CASSWDRVGGVNYEQYF,TGTGCCAGCAGTTGGGACAGGGTTGGTGGGGTGAACTACGAGCAGTACTTC,TRBD1,TRBV7-2,TRBJ2-7,many
CASSLLSLVAPKGTDTQYF,TGTGCCAGCAGTTTACTTTCTCTGGTAGCGCCCAAGGGGACAGATACGCAGTATTTT,NA,TRBV28,TRBJ2-3,many
CASSGGQGYIGNQPQHF,TGTGCCAGCAGTGGGGGACAGGGATATATTGGCAATCAGCCCCAGCATTTT,TRBD1,TRBV6-2/TRBV6-3,TRBJ1-5,many
CASSSLSGSSYEQYF,TGTGCCAGCAGCTCACTTAGCGGGAGCTCCTACGAGCAGTACTTC,TRBD2,TRBV7-9,TRBJ2-7,NA
CASSSRLAGLQEAQYF,TGTGCCAGCAGTTCCCGACTAGCGGGATTACAAGAGGCCCAGTACTTC,TRBD2,TRBV27,TRBJ2-5,NA
CASSDLAGVQETQYF,TGTGCCAGCAGTGATTTAGCGGGCGTCCAAGAGACCCAGTACTTC,TRBD2,TRBV2,TRBJ2-5,NA
CASNLGRDSRTYEQYF,TGTGCCAGCAACTTAGGACGGGACAGCCGAACGTACGAGCAGTACTTC,TRBD1,TRBV11-2,TRBJ2-7,NA
CASSLREGVQYF,TGTGCCAGCAGCTTAAGAGAAGGGGTGCAGTACTTC,NA,TRBV7-9,TRBJ2-7,many
CASSTRDKNYEQYF,TGTGCCAGCAGTACTCGGGACAAGAATTACGAGCAGTACTTC,NA,TRBV28,TRBJ2-7,NA
CASSWTSGNTGELFF,TGTGCCAGCAGTTGGACTAGCGGGAACACCGGGGAGCTGTTTTTT,TRBD2,TRBV28,TRBJ2-2,many
CASSQEFRPTTHEQYF,TGCGCCAGCAGCCAAGAATTTAGGCCGACCACACACGAGCAGTACTTC,NA,TRBV4-1,TRBJ2-7,many
CASSHVEDEQFF,TGTGCCAGCAGCCACGTGGAGGATGAGCAGTTCTTC,NA,TRBV3-2,TRBJ2-1,NA
CASSLAQPLHF,TGTGCCAGCAGCTTGGCCCAGCCCCTCCACTTT,NA,TRBV7-2,TRBJ1-6,NA
CSATFDRGQYF,TGCAGCGCTACCTTTGACAGGGGCCAGTACTTC,TRBD1,TRBV29-1,TRBJ2-5,few
CASSGTHLDTQYF,TGTGCCAGCTCCGGGACTCACTTGGATACGCAGTATTTT,NA,TRBV28,TRBJ2-3,many
CASSQDYRGRSYEQYF,TGCGCCAGCAGCCAGGATTACAGGGGGCGCTCCTACGAGCAGTACTTC,TRBD1,TRBV4-3,TRBJ2-7,many
CASSPSWVGAYTGELFF,TGCGCCAGCAGCCCAAGCTGGGTTGGGGCGTACACCGGGGAGCTGTTTTTT,NA,TRBV4-3,TRBJ2-2,many
CASSQVRISTDTQYF,TGCGCCAGCAGCCAAGTCCGGATTAGCACAGATACGCAGTATTTT,NA,TRBV4-3,TRBJ2-3,many
CASSLVGGPVDTQYF,TGTGCCAGCAGCTTGGTGGGAGGGCCGGTAGATACGCAGTATTTT,TRBD2,TRBV5-4,TRBJ2-3,many
CSVALAGAYEQYF,TGCAGCGTTGCGCTAGCGGGAGCCTACGAGCAGTACTTC,TRBD2,TRBV29-1,TRBJ2-7,many
CSAREGLAVSYEQYF,TGCAGTGCTAGAGAGGGACTAGCGGTCTCCTACGAGCAGTACTTC,TRBD2,TRBV20-1,TRBJ2-7,NA
CASSLLGANTQYF,TGTGCCAGCAGCTTGCTGGGGGCAAATACGCAGTATTTT,NA,TRBV5-6,TRBJ2-3,many
CSVEDPGRRNTGELFF,TGCAGCGTTGAAGATCCAGGGAGAAGAAACACCGGGGAGCTGTTTTTT,NA,TRBV29-1,TRBJ2-2,many
CASSLRGQPNYGYTF,TGTGCCAGCAGTTTACGCGGACAGCCTAACTATGGCTACACCTTC,NA,TRBV28,TRBJ1-2,many
CSATGQTGDTYEQYF,TGCAGTGCCACGGGTCAGACAGGGGATACCTACGAGCAGTACTTC,TRBD1,TRBV20-1,TRBJ2-7,NA
CASSLGQVTGELFF,TGTGCCAGCAGCTTGGGACAGGTCACCGGGGAGCTGTTTTTT,NA,TRBV5-4,TRBJ2-2,few
CSARDPAGVLPSTDTQYF,TGCAGTGCTAGAGACCCAGCGGGGGTCTTACCTAGCACAGATACGCAGTATTTT,TRBD2,TRBV20-1,TRBJ2-3,few
CASRQTSADLPDTQYF,TGTGCCAGCAGGCAGACTAGCGCCGACCTCCCAGATACGCAGTATTTT,TRBD2,TRBV7-9,TRBJ2-3,few
CSVERIAETQYF,TGCAGCGTTGAGAGGATCGCGGAGACCCAGTACTTC,NA,TRBV29-1,TRBJ2-5,many
CASSLKGGGTYEQYF,TGTGCCAGCAGTTTAAAAGGGGGTGGAACCTACGAGCAGTACTTC,NA,TRBV27,TRBJ2-7,few
CASRTGRETQYF,TGTGCCAGCAGGACAGGGAGGGAGACCCAGTACTTC,NA,TRBV27,TRBJ2-5,NA
CASSLGYAEAFF,TGTGCCAGCAGTTTGGGGTACGCTGAAGCTTTCTTT,NA,TRBV12-3/TRBV12-4,TRBJ1-1,many
CAWSVVRGTEAFF,TGTGCCTGGAGTGTGGTCCGGGGCACTGAAGCTTTCTTT,NA,TRBV30,TRBJ1-1,many
CISVPEASGQPEEYF,NA,NA,TRBV7-5,TRBJ2-7,many